This TCR beta chain originates from a study of blood T cell repertoires in COVID-19. Across the whole study: PBMCs, B-cell-depleted T cells, or T cells provided the cDNA or gDNA that made up the material.

Trimming at V came to 1 base and at J to 1 base, leaving 6 bases not matched to a gene. There are 16 residues in the CDR3. The germline gives CDR1 LGHDT, CDR2 YNNKEL (reference sequence). Profiling relied on immunoSEQ multiplex PCR, and the TCRdb table lists in-frame clones only, not all of them. There are about 150,000 clones in the sample; around three quarters occur only once, and around 1.5% lies in the top ten. The sample was peripheral blood. This clonotype was obtained from an elderly man with acute or convalescent COVID-19. The V call is TRBV3-1 (or the pseudogene TRBV3-2), the J call TRBJ2-5, with 7 bases that match TRBD1. CDR3 sequence: CASSQGPRQGQETQYF. The CDR3 DNA reads TGTGCCAGCAGCCAAGGTCCCCGACAGGGCCAAGAGACCCAGTACTTC.